The 22 T cell receptor beta chains below come from one sample, sequenced in a study of shared clonotypes between healthy human individuals. Profiling relied on immunoSEQ multiplex PCR, and the TCRdb table lists in-frame clones only, not all of them. This sample yields millions of clones, of which 85% to 95% are seen a single time; 0.1% to 0.15% belongs to the top ten. What was sequenced was naive CD4+ T cells sorted from blood. Subset denoted: CD45RA+ positively selected. All receptors derive from a man in his late teens or twenties in good health.

This clone is a singleton in its sample. The V call is TRBV28, the J call TRBJ2-4; 10 bases are shared with TRBD1. The CDR3 covers 16 residues. J gave up 5 bases and V 3 bases, and 7 bases lay outside the gene matches. Germline V gives CDR1 MDHEN, CDR2 SYDVKM. The CDR3 DNA sequence: TGTGCCAGCAGTTTGTCGACCGGGACAGGGGAAAACATTCAGTACTTC. Translation: CASSLSTGTGENIQYF.

The rearrangement links TRBV30 to TRBJ1-1, with D uncertain. Trimming removed 0 bases at V and 1 base at J, with 6 bases between. The CDR3 spans 13 residues. Germline CDR1 and CDR2: GTSNPN and SVGIG (reference sequence). The chain's CDR3 is CAWSVTQNTEAFF. In DNA, the CDR3 is TGTGCCTGGAGTGTTACGCAGAACACTGAAGCTTTCTTT.

The rearrangement uses TRBV6-5 and TRBJ2-2; D possibly matches TRBD1 or TRBD2 (5 bases each). The germline V gene has CDR1 MNHEY and CDR2 SVGAGI. Trimming took off 6 bases at V and 2 bases at J, with 13 bases between the two ends. The CDR3 runs 15 residues. CDR3 in DNA: TGTGCCAGCAGACAGGACTTTTCCAACACCGGGGAGCTGTTTTTT. Translating gives CASRQDFSNTGELFF.

On this clone itself: The sample holds other DNA sequences that translate to the same CDR3. The rearrangement links TRBV4-1 to TRBJ2-7; 8 nucleotides agree with TRBD1. V lost 0 bases and J lost 7; bases outside the gene matches: 5. This CDR3 region has 14 residues. The germline gives CDR1 MGHRA, CDR2 YSYEKL. The CDR3 is CASSQDRGLREQYF. The CDR3 bases are TGCGCCAGCAGCCAAGACAGGGGGCTAAGGGAGCAGTACTTC.

J is TRBJ2-5 and V is TRBV5-1; the match to TRBD2 covers 10 bases. The length of the CDR3 is 15 residues. Germline CDR1 is SGHRS and CDR2 is YFSETQ. V lost 4 bases and J lost 6; bases outside the gene matches: 9. The chain's CDR3 is CASSLSGGAGKTQYF. The DNA of the CDR3 is TGCGCCAGCAGCCTGAGCGGGGGGGCCGGGAAGACCCAGTACTTC.

The CDR3 reads CASGLTGPYGYTF. Written as DNA, the CDR3 is TGTGCCAGCGGCCTTACAGGACCCTATGGCTACACCTTC. The chain combines TRBV28 with TRBJ1-2; weak D call: TRBD1 (5 bases). From germline, CDR1 is MDHEN and CDR2 SYDVKM. The ends were cut back, 8 bases at V and 4 bases at J, with 14 bases in the middle. The CDR3 is made up of 13 amino acids.

The rearrangement links TRBV5-1 to TRBJ1-2, with D unresolved. CDR3 length: 12 residues. CDR1 is SGHRS and CDR2 is YFSETQ in the germline V gene. V lost 1 base, J lost 8 bases, and 9 bases lay in between. The CDR3 coding sequence is TGCGCCAGCAGCTTGAATACCGAAGGCTACACCTTC. This translates into CASSLNTEGYTF.

As regards this clone: Other DNA sequences in this specimen translate into the identical CDR3. The rearrangement links TRBV30 to TRBJ2-7; D is perhaps TRBD1 (5 bases). Germline V CDR1 and CDR2: GTSNPN, SVGIG (reference sequence). The CDR3 length is 12 residues. V was trimmed by 0 bases and J by 3 bases, leaving 6 bases between them. DNA for the CDR3: TGTGCCTGGAGTGTTACAGGCTACGAGCAGTACTTC. Protein product: CAWSVTGYEQYF.

This chain uses TRBV28 with TRBJ1-1; TRBD1 matches at 7 bases. The germline gives CDR1 MDHEN, CDR2 SYDVKM. The CDR3 is 15 residues long. Trimming cost V 6 bases and J 0 bases; bases outside gene matches: 7. The CDR3: CASSQTGTVNTEAFF. The CDR3 nucleotides are TGTGCCAGCAGCCAAACTGGGACAGTGAACACTGAAGCTTTCTTT.

This clone was detected once. The chain couples TRBV28 to TRBJ2-7; the D is unclear. Germline V lookup: CDR1 MDHEN, CDR2 SYDVKM. The CDR3 consists of 14 residues. Trimming stripped 6 bases from V and 3 bases from J, with 15 bases between. The CDR3 DNA reads as TGTGCCAGCAGGTCCCCGCGACGAATCTACGAGCAGTACTTC. Protein sequence: CASRSPRRIYEQYF.

The chain is built from TRBV7-6 and TRBJ1-1; D is undetermined. The CDR3 spans 14 residues. Germline CDR1 is SGHVS and CDR2 is FNYEAQ. V was trimmed by 5 bases and J by 4 bases, leaving 14 bases between them. The CDR3 DNA follows: TGTGCCAGCAGCCTGAGGGATGTCCCCACTGAAGCTTTCTTT. Translated, it gives CASSLRDVPTEAFF.

The J gene is TRBJ2-3, the V gene TRBV7-2; the match to TRBD2 covers 9 bases. The CDR3 runs to 16 residues. In germline, CDR1 is SGHTA, CDR2 FQGNSA. After removal of 5 bases from V and 2 bases from J, the junction contained 8 bases not matched to a gene. CDR3 region: CASSPQSGRFTDTQYF. DNA for the CDR3: TGTGCCAGCAGCCCTCAAAGCGGGAGGTTCACAGATACGCAGTATTTT.

The gene calls are TRBV6-1 and TRBJ2-5; 11 bases align to TRBD2. CDR3 length equals 15 residues. Germline trimming cut 6 bases from V and 4 bases from J; bases unmatched to any gene: 7. Germline CDR1 MNHNS, CDR2 SASEGT. The CDR3, as DNA: TGTGCCAGCAGACTAGCGGGAGATTTTGGAGAGACCCAGTACTTC. It yields the protein CASRLAGDFGETQYF.

This clone was observed many times. Other nucleotide sequences in the sample specify the same CDR3. The genes are TRBV5-1 and TRBJ1-2; D is unclear. This CDR3 is 13 amino acids long. Germline V gene lookup returns CDR1 SGHRS and CDR2 YFSETQ. V was clipped by 0 bases and J by 4 bases, with 7 bases between them. The CDR3 nucleotides are TGCGCCAGCAGCTTGGAGGTATCCTATGGCTACACCTTC. It codes for CASSLEVSYGYTF.

The CDR3 sequence is CASSLAQTGVTEAFF. CDR3 DNA sequence: TGTGCCAGCAGCTTAGCTCAGACAGGGGTCACTGAAGCTTTCTTT. This sequence joins TRBV7-8 and TRBJ1-1; 8 positions agree with TRBD1. Looked up from germline, CDR1 is SGHVS and CDR2 is FQNEAQ. The CDR3 length is 15 residues. Trimming at V came to 0 bases and at J to 4 bases, leaving 4 bases not matched to a gene.

As concerns this clone: Additional DNA sequences in this sample encode the identical CDR3. The CDR3 protein is CASSPYTGELFF. Written as DNA, the CDR3 is TGTGCCAGCAGCCCATACACCGGGGAGCTGTTTTTT. The V call is TRBV6-5, the J call TRBJ2-2, with unresolved D. The V gene lost 6 bases and the J gene lost 3 bases, with 5 bases spanning the gap. CDR3 size: 12 residues. The germline V gene has CDR1 MNHEY and CDR2 SVGAGI.

The rearrangement uses TRBV12-5 and TRBJ2-2, with unresolved D. This CDR3 is built from 15 residues. Trimming removed 1 base from V and 9 bases from J, with 15 bases in between. The germline gives CDR1 LGHNT, CDR2 FRNRAP. DNA for the CDR3: TGTGCTAGTGGTTTGGGCCGGACGTGGAGCTGGGAGCTGTTTTTT. As protein: CASGLGRTWSWELFF.

The rearrangement links TRBV6-5 to TRBJ2-7; 10 bases are a match to TRBD2. The V gene's germline CDR1 is MNHEY and CDR2 SVGAGI. The CDR3 length is 15 residues. V lost 5 bases and J lost 5; bases outside the gene matches: 9. The CDR3 DNA is TGTGCCAGCAGTCAGATAGCGGGAGGCCTCGACGAGCAGTACTTC. This gives the protein CASSQIAGGLDEQYF.

V and J are TRBV30 and TRBJ1-1; D is unclear. V was cut by 3 bases and J by 1 base, with 21 bases left in between. The CDR3 loop spans 17 amino acids. The germline V gene encodes CDR1 GTSNPN and CDR2 SVGIG (reference sequence). CDR3 in DNA: TGTGCCTGGAGACCCGGAGACTATTCTCCATCGAACACTGAAGCTTTCTTT. Its translation is CAWRPGDYSPSNTEAFF.

The V call is TRBV27, the J call TRBJ1-3; D remains ambiguous. Germline V gene sequence: CDR1 MNHEY, CDR2 SMNVEV (reference sequence). V was clipped by 4 bases and J by 2 bases, with 12 bases between them. The CDR3 covers 15 residues. Written as DNA, the CDR3 is TGTGCCAGCAGTTACACGGCCTCACCTGGAAACACCATATATTTT. Residues: CASSYTASPGNTIYF.

The chain is built from TRBV5-6 and TRBJ2-7, with 9 bases matching TRBD2. V shed 2 bases and J 3 bases; nucleotides not matched to a gene: 9. The CDR3 sequence is 16 residues long. Germline V gives CDR1 SGHDT, CDR2 YYEEEE. The CDR3 DNA sequence: TGTGCCAGCAGCTTATATTTCCGGACTAGCGTCTACGAGCAGTACTTC. This codes for CASSLYFRTSVYEQYF.

The chain employs TRBV27 and TRBJ1-2; 9 bases agree with TRBD1. The germline CDR1 and CDR2 sequences are MNHEY and SMNVEV (reference sequence). V was pared by 4 bases and J by 7 bases, with 4 bases of the junction left unmatched. This CDR3 is built from 13 residues. Here the CDR3 reads CASSYRGLRGYTF. The CDR3 DNA reads as TGTGCCAGCAGTTACAGGGGGCTGCGTGGCTACACCTTC.